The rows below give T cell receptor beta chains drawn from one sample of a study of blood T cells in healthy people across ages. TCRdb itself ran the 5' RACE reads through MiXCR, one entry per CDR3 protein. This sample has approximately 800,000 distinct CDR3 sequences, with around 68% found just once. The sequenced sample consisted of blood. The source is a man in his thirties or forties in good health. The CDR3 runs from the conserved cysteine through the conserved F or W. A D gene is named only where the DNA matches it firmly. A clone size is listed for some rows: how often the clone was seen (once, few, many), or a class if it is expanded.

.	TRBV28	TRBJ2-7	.	CAAGTFTYEQYF	TGTGCCGCAGGGACTTTTACCTACGAGCAGTACTTC
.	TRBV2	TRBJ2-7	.	CASLGTDEQYF	TGTGCCAGCCTCGGGACCGACGAGCAGTACTTC
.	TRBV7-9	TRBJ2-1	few	CASSSRIVGGHEQFF	TGTGCCAGCAGCTCCCGGATTGTGGGGGGCCATGAGCAGTTCTTC
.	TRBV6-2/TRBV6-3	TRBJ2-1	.	CATMGGAYNEQFF	TGTGCCACCATGGGGGGAGCCTACAATGAGCAGTTCTTC
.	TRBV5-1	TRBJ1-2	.	CASSRGEGQDYGYTF	TGCGCCAGCAGCCGAGGGGAGGGGCAGGACTATGGCTACACCTTC
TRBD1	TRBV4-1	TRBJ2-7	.	CASSHGQGVYEQYF	TGCGCCAGCAGCCACGGGCAGGGGGTGTACGAGCAGTACTTC
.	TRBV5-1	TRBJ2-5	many	CASSLGGQQETQYF	TGTGCCAGCAGTTTAGGGGGGCAACAAGAGACCCAGTACTTC
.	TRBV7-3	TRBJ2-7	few	CASSFRGGPYEQYF	TGTGCCAGCAGCTTTCGCGGGGGCCCCTACGAGCAGTACTTC
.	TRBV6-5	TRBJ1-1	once	CASSYVGGLNTEAFF	TGTGCCAGCAGTTACGTAGGCGGCTTGAACACTGAAGCTTTCTTT
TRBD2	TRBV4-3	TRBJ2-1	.	CASSQDGTSQFF	TGCGCCAGCAGCCAAGACGGGACTAGTCAGTTCTTC
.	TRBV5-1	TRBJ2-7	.	CASAIQTDASYEQYF	TGCGCCAGCGCCATCCAGACTGATGCCTCCTACGAGCAGTACTTC
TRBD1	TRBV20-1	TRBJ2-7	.	CSARDTGGTGDGYEQYF	TGCAGTGCTAGAGATACCGGCGGGACAGGGGATGGATACGAGCAGTACTTC
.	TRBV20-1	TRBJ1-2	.	CSAPGQDVISYYGYTF	TGCAGTGCCCCGGGGCAGGATGTTATTTCTTACTATGGCTACACCTTC
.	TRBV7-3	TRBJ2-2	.	CASSLVPAVVYTGELFF	TGTGCCAGCAGCTTAGTTCCAGCCGTGGTTTACACCGGGGAGCTGTTTTTT
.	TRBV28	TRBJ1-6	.	CASSFNRGLPSSPLHF	TGTGCCAGCAGTTTCAATAGGGGACTGCCTTCTTCACCCCTCCACTTT
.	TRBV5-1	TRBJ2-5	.	CASSVAQETQYF	TGCGCCAGCAGCGTAGCCCAAGAGACCCAGTACTTC
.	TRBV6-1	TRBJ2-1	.	CASLRGGNEQFF	TGTGCCAGCCTGAGGGGGGGCAATGAGCAGTTCTTC
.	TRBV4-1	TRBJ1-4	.	CASSRRVGEKLFF	TGCGCCAGCAGCCGCAGGGTTGGGGAAAAACTGTTTTTT
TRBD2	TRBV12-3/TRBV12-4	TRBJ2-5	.	CASSRVTSGETQYF	TGTGCCAGCAGCCGCGTCACTAGCGGTGAGACCCAGTACTTC
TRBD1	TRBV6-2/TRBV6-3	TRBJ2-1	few	CASSYGTGGSYNEQFF	TGTGCCAGCAGTTACGGGACAGGGGGCTCCTACAATGAGCAGTTCTTC
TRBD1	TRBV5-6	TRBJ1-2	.	CASSWGNRGRRGYTF	TGTGCCAGCAGCTGGGGGAACAGGGGGCGACGTGGCTACACCTTC
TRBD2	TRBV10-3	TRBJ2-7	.	CAIGYSGGSSYEQYF	TGTGCCATCGGGTATAGCGGGGGGTCCTCCTACGAGCAGTACTTC
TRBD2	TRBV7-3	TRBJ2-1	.	CASSSGTRNNEQFF	TGTGCCAGCAGCTCCGGGACTAGGAACAATGAGCAGTTCTTC
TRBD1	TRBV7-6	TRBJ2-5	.	CASSLAEGRTGPQYF	TGTGCCAGCAGCTTAGCAGAGGGGCGGACAGGGCCCCAGTACTTC
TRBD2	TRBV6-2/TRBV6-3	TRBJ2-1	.	CASRPGLALGNEQFF	TGTGCCAGCAGACCGGGACTAGCTCTAGGGAATGAGCAGTTCTTC
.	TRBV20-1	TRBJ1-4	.	CRATTNEKLFF	TGCAGGGCAACAACTAATGAAAAACTGTTTTTT
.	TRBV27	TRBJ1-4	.	CASSKYRTTNEKLFF	TGTGCCAGCAGTAAATACAGGACAACTAATGAAAAACTGTTTTTT
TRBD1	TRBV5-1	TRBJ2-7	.	CASYLLDRDAYEQYF	TGCGCCAGCTACCTCCTGGACAGGGACGCCTACGAGCAGTACTTC
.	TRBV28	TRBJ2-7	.	CASNTWGTARSSYEQYF	TGTGCCAGCAACACATGGGGGACTGCCAGGAGCTCCTACGAGCAGTACTTC
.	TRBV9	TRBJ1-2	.	CASSLLRNNAGTPSYGYTF	TGTGCCAGCAGCTTATTACGAAATAATGCCGGGACCCCGAGCTATGGCTACACCTTC
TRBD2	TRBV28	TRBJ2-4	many	CASSPSGALAKNIQYF	TGTGCCAGCAGTCCTAGCGGTGCACTAGCCAAAAACATTCAGTACTTC
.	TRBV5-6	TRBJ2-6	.	CASSLFGPGANVLTF	TGTGCCAGCAGCCTGTTCGGCCCTGGGGCCAACGTCCTGACTTTC
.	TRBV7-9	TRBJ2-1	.	CASSQVPDEQFF	TGTGCCAGCAGCCAGGTCCCGGATGAGCAGTTCTTC
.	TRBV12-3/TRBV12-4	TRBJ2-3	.	CASSLGISTSTDTQYF	TGTGCCAGCAGTTTAGGTATCAGCACTAGCACAGATACGCAGTATTTT
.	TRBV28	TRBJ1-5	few	CASTLSEGPSNQPQHF	TGTGCCAGCACTCTTAGTGAAGGTCCTAGCAATCAGCCCCAGCATTTT
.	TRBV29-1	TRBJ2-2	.	CSVGGRRTGELFF	TGCAGCGTTGGGGGACGGAGAACCGGGGAGCTGTTTTTT
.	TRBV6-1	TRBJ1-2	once	CASSEVGILYGYTF	TGTGCCAGCAGTGAAGTTGGGATTCTCTATGGCTACACCTTC
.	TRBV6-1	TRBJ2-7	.	CASSEDGTREQYF	TGTGCCAGCAGTGAGGACGGGACAAGAGAGCAGTACTTC
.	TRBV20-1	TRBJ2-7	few	CSARDRRFSSYEQYF	TGCAGTGCTAGAGATCGTCGGTTTAGCTCCTACGAGCAGTACTTC
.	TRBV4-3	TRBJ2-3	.	CASSQGEGRAQYF	TGCGCCAGCAGCCAAGGGGAAGGAAGGGCGCAGTATTTT
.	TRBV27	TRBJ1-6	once	CASSVIQLYSPLHF	TGTGCCAGCAGTGTAATACAGCTTTATTCACCCCTCCACTTT
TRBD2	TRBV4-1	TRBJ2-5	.	CATSQLHLGLEGETQYF	TGCGCCACCAGCCAGCTACACTTGGGACTAGAGGGAGAGACCCAGTACTTC
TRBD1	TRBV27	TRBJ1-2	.	CASSPDRVGIYGYTF	TGTGCCAGCAGCCCAGACAGGGTGGGGATCTATGGCTACACCTTC
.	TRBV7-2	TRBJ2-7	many	CASSLVRGPGGEQYF	TGTGCCAGCAGCTTAGTTAGAGGGCCCGGAGGCGAGCAGTACTTC
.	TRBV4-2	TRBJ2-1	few	CASSQRQVYYNEQFF	TGTGCCAGCAGCCAACGACAGGTTTACTACAATGAGCAGTTCTTC
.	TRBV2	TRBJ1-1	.	CASSAQGLTEAFF	TGTGCCAGCAGTGCACAGGGATTGACTGAAGCTTTCTTT
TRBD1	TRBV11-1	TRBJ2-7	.	CASSFRDRVHEQYF	TGTGCCAGCAGCTTCCGGGACAGGGTCCACGAGCAGTACTTC
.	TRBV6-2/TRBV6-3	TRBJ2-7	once	CASSYSRERDEQYF	TGTGCCAGCAGTTACTCCCGTGAGAGGGACGAGCAGTACTTC
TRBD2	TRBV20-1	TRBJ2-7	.	CSAREGGPSGIHEQYF	TGCAGTGCTAGAGAGGGAGGGCCTTCCGGAATCCACGAGCAGTACTTC
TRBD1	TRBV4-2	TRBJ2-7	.	CASSQVGTAPEQYF	TGTGCCAGCAGCCAAGTTGGGACAGCCCCGGAGCAGTACTTC
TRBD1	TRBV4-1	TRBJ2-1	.	CASSQPRQGLNEQFF	TGCGCCAGCAGCCAACCCCGACAGGGTTTAAATGAGCAGTTCTTC
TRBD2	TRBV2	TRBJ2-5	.	CASRRASSGQETQYF	TGTGCCAGCAGGAGAGCCTCTAGCGGCCAAGAGACCCAGTACTTC
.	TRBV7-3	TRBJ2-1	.	CASSSGLEVYTNEQFF	TGTGCCAGCAGCTCCGGACTGGAGGTCTACACGAATGAGCAGTTCTTC
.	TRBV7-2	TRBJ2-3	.	CASSPPVVWAQYF	TGTGCCAGCAGCCCTCCCGTCGTGTGGGCGCAGTATTTT
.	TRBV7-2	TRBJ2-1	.	CASSPQTIHEQFF	TGTGCCAGCAGCCCCCAGACTATCCATGAGCAGTTCTTC
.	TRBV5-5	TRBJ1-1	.	CASSGDIPNTEAFF	TGTGCCAGCAGCGGGGACATACCCAACACTGAAGCTTTCTTT
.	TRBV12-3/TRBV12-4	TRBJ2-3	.	CATAPRHASTDTQYF	TGTGCCACCGCCCCAAGACATGCTAGCACAGATACGCAGTATTTT
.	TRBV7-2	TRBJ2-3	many	CASSWSGGTSTDTQYF	TGTGCCAGCAGCTGGTCCGGGGGAACTAGCACAGATACGCAGTATTTT